This T cell receptor beta chain appears in the sequencing data of a study of cytomegalovirus exposure and HLA in healthy donors. Study-level results: Most subjects' HLA-A and HLA-B alleles were reportedly predicted from TCR beta sequences. Near-uniform donor sequencing depth was presumed by presence/absence analyses. Within an earlier analysis, most TCR beta V segments proved productive either about 87% or about 30% of the time. The authors later found most CMV-associated TCR beta chains appeared HLA-restricted.

This clone was observed a handful of times. Its target is not known. Researchers ran the PCR with 60 Vbeta and 13 Jbeta primers. The table came from immunoSEQ multiplex PCR; TCRdb's copy has only in-frame clones and leaves some out. Here the sample spans a few hundred thousand clones, around two thirds being singletons. This CDR3 has 15 residues. CDR1 MNHNS and CDR2 SASEGT come from the germline V gene. The V and J ends lost 2 bases and 2 bases, in that order; junction bases with no gene match: 2. J is TRBJ2-1 and V is TRBV6-1; 8 nucleotides match TRBD2. The TCR comes from a female donor in good health and CMV-seronegative. Sequenced input: PBMCs. This CDR3 reads CASSEFSGAYNEQFF. The CDR3 DNA reads as TGTGCCAGCAGTGAATTTAGCGGGGCCTACAATGAGCAGTTCTTC.